A selection of T cell receptor beta chains follows, all from one sample in a study of blood T cell repertoires in COVID-19. Only in-frame clones appear in the TCRdb table, and some are missing; sequencing was by immunoSEQ multiplex PCR. This table holds fewer than 300,000 clones, more than 75% found once. The source material was PBMCs or T cells enriched from blood (not recorded which). The source of these receptors is a man aged 18 to 35 who had recovered from COVID-19. CDR3s include the opening cysteine and the closing phenylalanine or tryptophan. Fields, in order: D gene, J gene, clone size, V gene, CDR3 protein, CDR3 DNA. D genes are given only for firm matches. A clone size is listed for some rows: how often the clone was seen (once, few, many), or a class if it is expanded.

TRBD1	TRBJ2-6	-	TRBV5-3	CARSPQGASGANVLTF	TGTGCCAGAAGCCCGCAGGGGGCCTCTGGGGCCAACGTCCTGACTTTC
-	TRBJ2-3	once	TRBV5-1	CASSVLTGSGTDTQYF	TGCGCCAGCAGCGTCTTAACAGGGTCTGGCACAGATACGCAGTATTTT
-	TRBJ1-5	-	TRBV24-1	CASPVYRQGQPQHF	TGTGCCTCCCCGGTTTACAGGCAAGGCCAGCCCCAGCATTTT
-	TRBJ1-1	few	TRBV19	CASSISDKWNTEAFF	TGTGCCAGTAGTATCTCCGACAAGTGGAACACTGAAGCTTTCTTT
TRBD1	TRBJ1-1	-	TRBV3-1/TRBV3-2	CASSQEGDRADTEAFF	TGTGCCAGCAGCCAAGAGGGGGACAGGGCGGACACTGAAGCTTTCTTT
TRBD1	TRBJ1-5	-	TRBV2	CASRRTGRQPQHF	TGTGCCAGCAGGCGGACAGGGAGACAGCCCCAGCATTTT
-	TRBJ2-7	many	TRBV11-2	CASSLETHGEQYF	TGTGCCAGCAGCTTAGAAACACACGGGGAGCAGTACTTC
TRBD2	TRBJ2-7	-	TRBV18	CASSPVAGTRDYEQYF	TGTGCCAGCTCACCCGTAGCCGGGACTAGGGACTACGAGCAGTACTTC
TRBD2	TRBJ2-5	-	TRBV10-1	CASSRGLAGGETQYF	TGCGCCAGCAGCAGAGGACTAGCGGGAGGGGAGACCCAGTACTTC
-	TRBJ2-5	-	TRBV7-9	CASSFGEETQYF	TGTGCCAGCAGCTTCGGAGAAGAGACCCAGTACTTC
-	TRBJ2-1	once	TRBV25-1	CASRPRSSYNEQFF	TGTGCCAGCAGGCCGAGGAGCTCCTACAATGAGCAGTTCTTC
TRBD2	TRBJ2-4	few	TRBV5-1	CASSLAGTSPFQYF	TGCGCCAGCAGCTTGGCAGGGACTAGCCCTTTTCAGTACTTC
TRBD1	TRBJ1-6	-	TRBV30	CAWALGQNSPLHF	TGTGCCTGGGCCTTGGGACAGAATTCACCCCTCCACTTT
-	TRBJ1-5	-	TRBV27	CASSSGGRENQPQHF	TGTGCCAGCAGTTCTGGGGGCAGGGAGAATCAGCCCCAGCATTTT
TRBD2	TRBJ2-7	-	TRBV4-1	CASSGLADGAYEQYF	TGCGCCAGCAGCGGACTAGCAGACGGGGCCTACGAGCAGTACTTC
-	TRBJ2-3	-	TRBV6-5	CASTSGDTQYF	TGTGCCAGCACCAGTGGTGATACGCAGTATTTT
-	TRBJ1-2	-	TRBV19	CASCRQHGTNYGYTF	TGTGCCAGTTGTCGACAGCACGGTACTAACTATGGCTACACCTTC
-	TRBJ2-7	-	TRBV12-5	CASVPDWSYEQYF	TGTGCTAGTGTCCCGGACTGGTCCTACGAGCAGTACTTC
TRBD2	TRBJ2-1	-	TRBV5-4	CASSLTGGQREGRLGEQFF	TGTGCCAGCAGCTTGACAGGGGGGCAGCGGGAGGGCCGACTAGGTGAGCAGTTCTTC
TRBD1	TRBJ1-2	-	TRBV5-4	CASRESGTGAGYTF	TGTGCCAGCAGAGAATCCGGGACAGGGGCTGGCTACACCTTC
TRBD2	TRBJ2-2	-	TRBV5-1	CASSSGLAGVPFPGELFF	TGCGCCAGCAGCTCGGGACTAGCGGGAGTACCATTCCCCGGGGAGCTGTTTTTT
TRBD1	TRBJ1-1	-	TRBV7-2	CASSLAQGAVNTEAFF	TGTGCCAGCAGCTTGGCTCAGGGGGCGGTGAACACTGAAGCTTTCTTT
TRBD1	TRBJ1-1	few	TRBV10-3	CAISESAADRGTEAFF	TGTGCCATCAGTGAGTCAGCTGCCGACAGGGGGACTGAAGCTTTCTTT
TRBD1	TRBJ2-3	-	TRBV9	CASSVGPTGGRGDTQYF	TGTGCCAGCAGCGTAGGGCCGACAGGGGGCCGGGGAGATACGCAGTATTTT